Sequencing of this T cell receptor beta chain was carried out in a study of chemoradiotherapy in HPV16-positive cancers. On the study more broadly: Candidate HPV-specific clones and shared TCR motifs came from a couple of HPV16-positive patients.

Study-level findings and limits: During treatment, candidate HPV-specific clones and E7-related motifs expanded in tumor. Better recurrence-free survival went with HPV-responsive T-cell expansion in HPV16-positive patients.

This CDR3 has 14 residues. The germline gives CDR1 MNHNY, CDR2 SVGAGI (reference sequence). V was cut by 4 bases and J by 0 bases, with 7 bases left in between. TCRdb's copy holds only in-frame clones and misses some; the assay was immunoSEQ multiplex PCR. The sample consists of around 4,900 clones, around 89% of them appearing once. Over chemoradiotherapy, repertoires were sampled more than once. Regarding this clone: Antigen: not known.

The receptor's source is a human donor with HPV-associated anogenital cancer. The sample in question was blood, obtained from a patient who underwent chemoradiotherapy. The chain links TRBV6-6 to TRBJ1-3; tentative D call: TRBD1 (5 bases). CDR3 in DNA: TGTGCCAGCAGTTTTGACAGCTCTGGAAACACCATATATTTT. It encodes CASSFDSSGNTIYF.